This T cell receptor beta chain was retrieved from a study of cytomegalovirus exposure and HLA in healthy donors. Whole-study findings and limits: A list of approximately 150 TCR beta chains associated with cytomegalovirus was given.

Points on this clone: Its cognate antigen is unknown.

V gave up 2 bases and J gave up 2 bases, with 10 bases separating them. This CDR3 contains 15 residues. From germline, CDR1 is SGHTA and CDR2 FQGNSA. Use of 60 Vbeta and 13 Jbeta primers characterized the PCR. Repertoires were generated with immunoSEQ multiplex PCR, while TCRdb's copy carries only in-frame clones and drops some. The sample yields around 170,000 clones, about 85% seen once. This chain uses TRBV7-2 with TRBJ1-5; D is uncertain. What was sequenced was PBMCs. The source is a man in his fifties in good health and CMV-seronegative. The CDR3 DNA reads as TGTGCCAGCAGCTTACGAGAGAACGGCAATCAGCCCCAGCATTTT. The encoded protein is CASSLRENGNQPQHF.